This T cell receptor beta chain was observed in a study of vaccination effects on CD4 cells after COVID-19. For the study at large: Wells each received two million PBMC, cultured with around 9.6 IU/ml IL-2 and 10 ug/ml peptides. Study findings and constraints: Infection- and vaccine-induced clones contracted markedly late after vaccination.

An approximately nine-day culture period preceded the isolation of CD4+ T cells. Of the BNT162b2 and mRNA-1273 vaccines, participants received two doses of one or the other. Each vaccine recipient was nucleocapsid antibody negative and had no prior SARS-CoV-2 infection. On both days 3 and 7, half of the culture medium was replaced with IL-2 medium. About this clone: What it binds is unknown.

The germline CDR1 and CDR2 sequences are MRHNA and SNTAGT. Trimming removed 9 bases at V and 4 bases at J, with 15 bases between. The CDR3 loop spans 13 amino acids. Clones were read by immunoSEQ multiplex PCR, and TCRdb kept only the in-frame ones, dropping some. The sample holds about 57,000 clones, approximately 81% seen once. The clonotype was recovered from a human donor who received a COVID-19 vaccine. The gene calls are TRBV6-4 and TRBJ1-1, with a possible D match to TRBD1 (5 bases). The input for sequencing was CD4+ T cells from PBMCs cultured without peptide, taken after COVID-19 vaccination. The CDR3 loop is CARRGPGGTEAFF. The CDR3, as DNA: TGTGCCAGGAGGGGCCCGGGAGGCACTGAAGCTTTCTTT.